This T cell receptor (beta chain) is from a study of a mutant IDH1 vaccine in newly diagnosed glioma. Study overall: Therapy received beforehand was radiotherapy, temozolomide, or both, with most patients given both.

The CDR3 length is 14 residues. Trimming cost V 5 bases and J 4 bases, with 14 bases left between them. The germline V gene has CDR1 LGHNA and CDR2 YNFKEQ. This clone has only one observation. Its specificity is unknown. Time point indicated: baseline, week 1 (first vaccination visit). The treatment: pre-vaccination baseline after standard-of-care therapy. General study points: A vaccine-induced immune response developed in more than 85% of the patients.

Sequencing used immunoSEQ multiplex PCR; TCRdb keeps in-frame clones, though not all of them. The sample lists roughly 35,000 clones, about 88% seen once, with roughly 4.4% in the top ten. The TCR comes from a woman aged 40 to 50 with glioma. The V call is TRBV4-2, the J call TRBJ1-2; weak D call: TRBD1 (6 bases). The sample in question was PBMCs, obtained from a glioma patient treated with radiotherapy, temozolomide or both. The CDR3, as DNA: TGTGCCAGCAGCTCTCAGGGACAATCCTATGGCTACACCTTC. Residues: CASSSQGQSYGYTF.